Sequencing of this T cell receptor beta chain was carried out in a study of blood T cell repertoires in COVID-19. J lost 8 bases, V lost 4 bases, and 9 bases had no gene match. Per germline, CDR1 MGHDK and CDR2 SYGVNS. CDR3 length: 17 residues. Method: immunoSEQ multiplex PCR; TCRdb's copy keeps in-frame clones and lacks some. The sample holds 97,000 or so clones, less than 95% seen once. The sequencing sample was made of peripheral blood. The V and J genes are TRBV25-1 and TRBJ2-3; 16 bases fit TRBD2. The source of this sequence is a man between 50 and 59 years old with acute or convalescent COVID-19. The CDR3 DNA follows: TGTGCCAGCAGTGCTCCGGGACTAGCGGGAGGGCGGGGTACGCAGTATTTT. This codes for CASSAPGLAGGRGTQYF.